The 3 T cell receptor beta chains below were found in one sample sequenced in a study of OX40 agonist ivuxolimab in advanced cancers. Sequencing was performed with immunoSEQ multiplex PCR; in TCRdb, only in-frame clones are kept and a portion is missing. The sample includes 40,000 to 50,000 clones, 75% to 90% of them seen just once. Sequenced material: CD4+ or CD8+ T cells sorted from blood, taken in a trial of the OX40 agonist ivuxolimab. Source of these receptors: an adult with an advanced solid tumor such as melanoma, head and neck, liver or kidney cancer.

V gene TRBV6-5 combines with J gene TRBJ2-1; tentatively, D is TRBD1 or TRBD2 (5 bases each). Germline CDR1 reads MNHEY; CDR2 reads SVGAGI. Deletions cut 2 bases from V and 6 bases from J, with 14 bases between. This CDR3 region has 15 residues. CDR3: CASSYRPVGVNEQFF. In DNA form, the CDR3 reads TGTGCCAGCAGTTACCGGCCCGTGGGGGTCAATGAGCAGTTCTTC.

The rearrangement uses TRBV5-1 and TRBJ2-1; D remains unclear. The CDR3 length is 12 residues. Trimming took 1 base from V and 6 from J, leaving 5 bases between them. Germline-derived CDR1 and CDR2 are SGHRS and YFSETQ. In DNA, the CDR3 is TGCGCCAGCAGCTTGAAGGGCAATGAGCAGTTCTTC. As protein: CASSLKGNEQFF.

The rearrangement links TRBV4-1 to TRBJ2-7; 8 bases match TRBD1. This CDR3 region has 15 residues. Trimming removed 4 bases from V and 1 base from J; junction bases left unmatched: 6. Germline V gives CDR1 MGHRA, CDR2 YSYEKL. The CDR3 spells CASSPRQGPSYEQYF. The CDR3 bases are TGCGCCAGCAGCCCTAGACAGGGGCCTTCCTACGAGCAGTACTTC.